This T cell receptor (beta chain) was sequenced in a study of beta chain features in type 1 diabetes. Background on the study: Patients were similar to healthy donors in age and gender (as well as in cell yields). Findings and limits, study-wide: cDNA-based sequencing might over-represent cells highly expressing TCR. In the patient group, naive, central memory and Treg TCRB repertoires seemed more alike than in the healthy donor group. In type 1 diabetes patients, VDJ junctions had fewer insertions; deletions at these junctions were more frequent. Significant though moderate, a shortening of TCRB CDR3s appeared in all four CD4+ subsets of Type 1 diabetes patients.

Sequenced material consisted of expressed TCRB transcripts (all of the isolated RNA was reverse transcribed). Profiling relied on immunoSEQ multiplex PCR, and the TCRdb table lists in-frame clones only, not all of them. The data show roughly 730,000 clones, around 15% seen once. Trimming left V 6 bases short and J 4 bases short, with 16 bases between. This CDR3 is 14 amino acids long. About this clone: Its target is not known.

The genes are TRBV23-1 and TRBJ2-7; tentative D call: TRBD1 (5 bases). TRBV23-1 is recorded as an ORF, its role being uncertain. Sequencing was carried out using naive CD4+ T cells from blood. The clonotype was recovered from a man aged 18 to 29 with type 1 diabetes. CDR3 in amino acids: CASRPCQGGYEQYF. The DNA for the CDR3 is TGCGCCAGCAGGCCCTGCCAGGGTGGGTACGAGCAGTACTTC.